Below, 19 T cell receptor beta chains from the same sample are listed, as sequenced in a study of breast tumors, draining lymph nodes, adjacent tissues. Breast cancer patients provided tissue from their axillary draining lymph nodes. TCRdb re-called the multiplex PCR reads with MiXCR, one entry per CDR3 protein. The table has some 130,000 distinct CDR3 sequences, approximately 21% seen once. Sequencing was carried out using axillary lymph node tissue. The receptors were gathered from a female donor with breast cancer. Some clones in this sample may be carry-over from other donors' samples.

This clonotype was seen many times. V gene TRBV7-3 combines with J gene TRBJ2-2; 7 bases are a match to TRBD2. Germline V lookup: CDR1 SGHTA, CDR2 FQGTGA. CDR3 size: 16 residues. The J segment lost 7 bases and the V segment lost 5 bases, leaving 13 bases of the junction unmatched. CDR3 in DNA: TGTGCCAGCAGCCCCCAGTTTGGGGGGGTACACGGGGAGCTGTTTTTT. Translation: CASSPQFGGVHGELFF.

To note about this clonotype: This sequence may be a read error, since a much larger clone differs from it by one base. The genes are TRBV27 and TRBJ2-7; TRBD2 matches at 8 bases. This CDR3 is built from 16 residues. CDR1 is MNHEY, CDR2 SMNVEV, per germline (reference sequence). The CDR3 coding sequence is TGTGCCAGCAGTTTATTGAGGGTAGCGGGAACCTACGGGCAGTACTTC. This translates into CASSLLRVAGTYGQYF.

This clonotype was seen repeatedly, ten times or more. The chain employs TRBV20-1 and TRBJ2-3, with D tentatively TRBD1 (5 bases). The germline gives CDR1 DFQATT, CDR2 SNEGSKA (reference sequence). The CDR3 loop spans 15 amino acids. V dropped 0 bases and J dropped 2 bases, with 12 bases sitting between them. The CDR3 bases are TGCAGTGCTAGAGATTCGACGACAGCCACAGATACGCAGTATTTT. It yields the protein CSARDSTTATDTQYF.

At least ten counts were recorded for this clonotype. The chain has TRBV2 and TRBJ2-1; D tentatively reads TRBD1 or TRBD2 (6 bases each). Trimming removed 6 bases at V and 3 bases at J, with 15 bases between. Germline CDR1 is SNHLY and CDR2 is FYNNEI. There are 15 residues in the CDR3. Written as DNA, the CDR3 is TGTGCCAGCAGCGTGGGGGGCGCGGGCTACAATGAGCAGTTCTTC. It encodes CASSVGGAGYNEQFF.

This clonotype was seen more than once but under ten times. The chain employs TRBV19 and TRBJ2-4; D is uncertain. The germline V gene encodes CDR1 LNHDA and CDR2 SQIVND (reference sequence). Between the trimmed V and J ends, which lost 3 bases and 0 bases, there was a span of 18 bases. This CDR3 spans 18 amino acids. CDR3 loop: CASSMKHHFDLAKNIQYF. The CDR3, as DNA: TGTGCCAGTAGTATGAAGCACCACTTCGACCTAGCCAAAAACATTCAGTACTTC.

This clonotype has at least ten counts. V is TRBV9 and J is TRBJ2-1, with 12 nucleotides matching TRBD2. The CDR3 contains 15 residues. Germline values: CDR1 SGDLS, CDR2 YYNGEE. V was pared by 4 bases and J by 8 bases, with 7 bases of the junction left unmatched. Written as DNA, the CDR3 is TGTGCCAGCAGCCCGAGACTAGCGGGAGCCTATGAGCAGTTCTTC. Amino acids: CASSPRLAGAYEQFF.

This clonotype has more than one count but fewer than ten. The J gene is TRBJ2-2, the V gene TRBV6-2 or TRBV6-3; 9 nucleotides line up with TRBD2. This CDR3 spans 15 amino acids. The ends lost 2 bases at V and 8 bases at J; junction bases unmatched: 6. Germline V gene lookup returns CDR1 MNHEY and CDR2 SVGEGT. The CDR3 DNA reads TGTGCCAGCAGTTACACGAACAGCGGGAGGGGGGAGCTGTTTTTT. This translates into CASSYTNSGRGELFF.

Only a few counts were recorded for this clonotype. The rearrangement uses TRBV7-9 and TRBJ2-5; weak D call: TRBD2 (5 bases). Trimming pared 5 bases from V and 0 bases from J, leaving 16 bases between. Germline CDR1 and CDR2: SEHNR and FQNEAQ (reference sequence). CDR3 length equals 16 residues. The chain's CDR3 is CASSLAGGADQETQYF. The CDR3 DNA reads as TGTGCCAGCAGCCTGGCGGGCGGAGCGGACCAAGAGACCCAGTACTTC.

Notes on this clonotype: A much larger clone differs by one base, so this may be a read error. V gene TRBV19 combines with J gene TRBJ2-3, with a possible D match to TRBD2 (5 bases). The ends were cut back, 8 bases at V and 0 bases at J, with 15 bases in the middle. The length of the CDR3 is 15 residues. CDR1 is LNHDA and CDR2 is SQIVND in the germline V gene (reference sequence). The CDR3: CASGDRGASTDTQYF. DNA of the CDR3: TGTGCCAGTGGTGACCGGGGTGCTAGCACAGATACGCAGTATTTT.

This clonotype appeared many times. CDR3 DNA: TGCGCCAGCAGCACACATAGCTCCTACGAGCAGTACTTC. Translation: CASSTHSSYEQYF. The chain links TRBV5-1 to TRBJ2-7; the D is unclear. Germline CDR1 is SGHRS and CDR2 is YFSETQ. Deletions cut 4 bases from V and 0 bases from J, with 8 bases between. This CDR3 contains 13 residues. Variable domain in full (rest from reference TRBV5-1 and TRBJ2-7): KAGVTQTPRYLIKTRGQQVTLSCSPISGHRSVSWYQQTPGQGLQFLFEYFSETQRNKGNFPGRFSGRQFSNSRSEMNVSTLELGDSALYLCASSTHSSYEQYFGPGTRLTVT.

This clonotype was seen ten or more times. This chain joins TRBV6-1 and TRBJ2-1; 7 nucleotides line up with TRBD2. The CDR3 is made up of 17 amino acids. V was pared by 4 bases and J by 7 bases, with 16 bases of the junction left unmatched. The V gene's germline CDR1 is MNHNS and CDR2 SASEGT. This CDR3 reads CASSAPSRAGVRNEQFF. The CDR3 coding sequence is TGTGCCAGCAGTGCACCCTCTAGGGCGGGAGTCCGTAATGAGCAGTTCTTC.

With regard to this clonotype: Being one base from a much bigger clone, this may be a read error. V is TRBV11-2 and J is TRBJ2-1, with D perhaps matching TRBD2 (6 bases). This CDR3 has 12 residues. In germline, CDR1 is SGHAT, CDR2 FQNNGV. CDR3 in DNA: TGTACCAGCAGCCAAAACCCCGGGGAGGAGTTCTTC. Translated, it gives CTSSQNPGEEFF.

On this clonotype: Just one base apart from a much larger clone, this may be a read error. The chain carries TRBV6-5 and TRBJ2-1; 7 nucleotides line up with TRBD1. The CDR3 has 17 residues. Germline V CDR1 and CDR2: MNHEY, SVGAGI. The chain's CDR3 is CASSFYPGTESCNEQFF. In nucleotides, the CDR3 is TGTGCCAGCAGTTTCTACCCGGGGACAGAATCCTGCAATGAGCAGTTCTTC.

This clonotype has a count of ten or more. The chain joins TRBV20-1 to TRBJ2-1, with unresolved D. The CDR3 contains 10 residues. Trimming cost V 6 bases and J 4 bases, with 4 bases left between them. The germline V gene encodes CDR1 DFQATT and CDR2 SNEGSKA (reference sequence). This chain's CDR3 is CSAWYNEQFF. CDR3 in DNA: TGCAGTGCCTGGTACAATGAGCAGTTCTTC.

A word on this clonotype: A much bigger clone sits one base away, suggesting this may be a read error. This chain uses TRBV7-9 with TRBJ1-5; D unclear. V was pared by 4 bases and J by 3 bases, with 10 bases between. Germline V gives CDR1 SEHNR, CDR2 FQNEAQ (reference sequence). This CDR3 has 14 amino acids. CDR3 in amino acids: CASSSLDINQPQHF. The CDR3 DNA follows: TGTGCCAGCAGCTCCCTTGACATCAATCAGCCCCAGCATTTT.

This clonotype was seen ten or more times. The rearrangement links TRBV20-1 to TRBJ2-3; either TRBD1 or TRBD2 may fit D (5 bases each). CDR3 length: 15 amino acids. Germline CDR1 and CDR2: DFQATT and SNEGSKA (reference sequence). V was clipped by 6 bases and J by 1 base, with 17 bases between them. CDR3 loop: CSAGDRGRGTDTQYF. The CDR3 DNA sequence: TGCAGTGCGGGTGATCGGGGCCGAGGCACAGATACGCAGTATTTT.

CDR3: CASSGRTSGGEQYF. CDR3 sequence (DNA): TGTGCCAGCAGCGGACGGACTAGCGGCGGCGAGCAGTACTTC. This chain uses TRBV5-6 with TRBJ2-7, with 10 bases lining up with TRBD2. The CDR3 sequence is 14 residues long. V shed 4 bases, J shed 6 bases, and the junction held 7 bases outside the gene matches. Germline CDR1 and CDR2: SGHDT and YYEEEE.

Comments on this clonotype: Sequence at one end of the junction differs from germline and may be a read error. The V call is TRBV5-1, the J call TRBJ1-1; TRBD1 matches at 9 bases. CDR1 is SGHRS, CDR2 YFSETQ, per germline. This CDR3 contains 15 residues. Written as DNA, the CDR3 is TGCGCCAGCAGCTTGTACAGGGGGCTTGACACTGAAGCCTTCTTC. Amino acids: CASSLYRGLDTEAFF.

This clonotype was picked up many times. The chain has TRBV6-1 and TRBJ1-2; TRBD1 matches at 12 bases. The CDR3 is 17 residues long. V trimming: 6 bases; J trimming: 4 bases; junction bases outside the gene matches: 12. In germline, CDR1 is MNHNS, CDR2 SASEGT. CDR3 nucleotides: TGTGCCAGCAGAGAACACCCGGGACAGGGGGCCCTCTATGGCTACACCTTC. Translated: CASREHPGQGALYGYTF.